This TCR beta chain was observed in a study of blood T cell repertoires in COVID-19 (dated by TCRdb to 2019 to 2021). For context, the study as a whole: The collaborator samples originated in the United States, Italy and Spain and spanned the acute and convalescent phases of COVID-19. The material from the prospective study consisted of cDNA or gDNA derived from T cells, B-cell-depleted T cells, or PBMCs. Deeply sampled blood TCRbeta repertoires from subjects exposed to, actively infected with, or recovered from COVID-19 were included in the dataset. The repertoires were made available in a free public database intended to serve as a resource for research on the immune response to SARS-CoV-2. Samples were obtained from the ongoing ImmuneRACE study (first 160 participants) and from some 1,200 subjects provided by 6 global collaborators. The sample metadata nearly always contained a de-identified subject ID, COVID-19 status, age in years and sex. Where available, HLA class I and class II types were taken from metadata supplied by the sample provider and were not determined by assay-based typing. Beyond this particular receptor, the publication reports: The amount of clinical and demographic metadata varied by source and participant and was provided uncurated.

Collaborating institutions collected whole blood in K2EDTA tubes following their own protocols. Collaborator samples were shipped for TCRbeta analysis as frozen whole blood, isolated PBMCs, or DNA extracted from either sample type. Trimmed from V: 1 base; trimmed from J: 3 bases; junction bases lacking a gene match: 4. Counted from cysteine to phenylalanine, this CDR3 has 17 amino acids. The DNA shown is the 51-base CDR3, in frame from base 1. The germline V gene provides CDR1 SGHVS and CDR2 FQNEAQ. The immunoSEQ Assay, a bias-controlled multiplex PCR, was used to amplify TCRbeta CDR3 regions from genomic DNA. Regarding the original processing steps: The number of nucleated cells in each sample was estimated from the amplification of reference gene primers within the assay. Sequence reads were collapsed and filtered to measure the absolute abundance of every unique TCRbeta CDR3 rearrangement. For each sample, productive Simpson clonality was calculated by taking the square root of Simpson's diversity index across productive rearrangements. The table was pulled from immuneACCESS by TCRdb, which kept in-frame rearrangements only. Such tables lose some clones; where checked, under half of the loss comes from unresolved V genes, and the rest has no known cause. V and J calls and clone size are given by that table; D and trimming were obtained from the DNA. This sample gives about 160,000 clones in total; around 83% of them show up just once. Roughly 7% of the sample is held by the ten biggest clonotypes.

Concerning this clone itself: What antigen it recognizes has not been identified. No per-base quality is available; no much larger clone lies one base away.

The rearranged segments are TRBV7-8 and TRBJ1-6, and 9 bases in between align with TRBD1. The sequenced sample consisted of peripheral blood. The receptor was isolated from a man aged 50 to 60 with active or convalescent COVID-19. This receptor has the CDR3 CASSLEGTGIYNSPLHF. In nucleotides, the sequence is TGTGCCAGCAGCTTAGAAGGGACAGGGATCTATAATTCACCCCTCCACTTT. Where the CDR3 stops, the reference TRBV7-8 and TRBJ1-6 genes take over; the full variable domain is GAGVSQSPRYKVAKRGQDVALRCDPISGHVSLFWYQQALGQGPEFLTYFQNEAQLDKSGLPSDRFFAERPEGSVSTLKIQRTQQEDSAVYLCASSLEGTGIYNSPLHFGNGTRLTVT.